Reported below is one TCR beta chain. Its binding antigen is unknown. There are no base qualities to consult, and no much larger clone falls within one base. The data are from a study of control samples from healthy donors and cancer patients (dated by TCRdb to the early 2020s). The library was made by the immunoSEQ multiplex PCR assay. TCRdb took over this immuneACCESS table, retaining in-frame rearrangements with V and J assigned. Such tables are incomplete; in checked studies, under half of the missing clones stem from an unresolved V gene, and the remainder is unexplained. The sample contains around 150,000 clones, about 94% of them found a single time. The top ten clones comprise approximately 8% of the sample. V ends up 4 bases short and J 0 bases short, with an unmatched junction base count of 4. CDR1 and CDR2 are drawn from the germline V gene: SGHNT, YENEEA. There are 16 amino acids in the CDR3, from cysteine to phenylalanine inclusive. The read is trimmed to its CDR3 DNA, 48 bases read in frame from base 1.

This sequence was found in a woman in her forties in good health. The rearrangement joined TRBV11-3 to TRBJ2-3; 10 bases in the junction line up with TRBD1. The sequenced sample was blood. The CDR3 region reads CASSYGTGASTDTQYF. The DNA sequence is given as TGTGCCAGCAGCTATGGGACAGGGGCTAGCACAGATACGCAGTATTTT.